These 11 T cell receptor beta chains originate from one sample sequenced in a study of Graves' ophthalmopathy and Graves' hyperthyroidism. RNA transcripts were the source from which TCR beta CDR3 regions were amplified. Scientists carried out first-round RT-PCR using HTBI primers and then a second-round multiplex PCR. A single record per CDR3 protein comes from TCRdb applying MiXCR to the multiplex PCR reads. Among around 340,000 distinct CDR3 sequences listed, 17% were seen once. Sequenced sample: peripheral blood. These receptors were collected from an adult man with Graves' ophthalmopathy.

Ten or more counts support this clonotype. In nucleotides, the CDR3 is TGTGCCTGGAGTGTGGGCAGCTACGAGCAGTACTTC. It specifies CAWSVGSYEQYF. The chain couples TRBV30 to TRBJ2-7, with D hard to call. The CDR3 consists of 12 residues. Trimming removed 0 bases at V and 3 bases at J, with 6 bases between. Germline V CDR1 and CDR2: GTSNPN, SVGIG (reference sequence).

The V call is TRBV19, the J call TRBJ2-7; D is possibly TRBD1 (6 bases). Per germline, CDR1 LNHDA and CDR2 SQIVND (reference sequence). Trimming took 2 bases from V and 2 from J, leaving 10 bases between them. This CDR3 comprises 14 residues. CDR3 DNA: TGTGCCAGTAGTATATCAGGGGCAGCCTACGAGCAGTACTTC. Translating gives CASSISGAAYEQYF.

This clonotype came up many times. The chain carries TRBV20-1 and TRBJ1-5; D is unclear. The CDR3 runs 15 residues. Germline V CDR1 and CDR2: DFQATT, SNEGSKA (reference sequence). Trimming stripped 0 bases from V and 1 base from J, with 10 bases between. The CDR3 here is CSARDPRESNQPQHF. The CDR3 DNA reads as TGCAGTGCTAGAGATCCGAGGGAAAGCAATCAGCCCCAGCATTTT.

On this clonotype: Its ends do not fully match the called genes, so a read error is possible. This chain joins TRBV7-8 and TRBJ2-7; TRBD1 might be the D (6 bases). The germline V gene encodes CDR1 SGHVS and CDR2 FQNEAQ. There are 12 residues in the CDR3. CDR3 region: CASSLPGQRGHF. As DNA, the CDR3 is TGTGCCAGCAGCTTACCCGGACAGCGTGGCCACTTC.

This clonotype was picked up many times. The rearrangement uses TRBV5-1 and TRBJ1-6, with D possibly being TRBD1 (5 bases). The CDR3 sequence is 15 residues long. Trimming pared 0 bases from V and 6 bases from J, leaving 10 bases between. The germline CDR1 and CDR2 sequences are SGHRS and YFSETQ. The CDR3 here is CASSLEQDSNSPLHF. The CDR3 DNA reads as TGCGCCAGCAGCTTGGAACAGGACTCTAATTCACCCCTCCACTTT. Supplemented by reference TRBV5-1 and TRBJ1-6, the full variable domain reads KAGVTQTPRYLIKTRGQQVTLSCSPISGHRSVSWYQQTPGQGLQFLFEYFSETQRNKGNFPGRFSGRQFSNSRSEMNVSTLELGDSALYLCASSLEQDSNSPLHFGNGTRLTVT.

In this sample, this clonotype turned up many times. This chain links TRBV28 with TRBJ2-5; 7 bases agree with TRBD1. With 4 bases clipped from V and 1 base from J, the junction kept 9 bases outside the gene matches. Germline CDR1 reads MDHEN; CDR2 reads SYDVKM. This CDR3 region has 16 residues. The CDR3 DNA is TGTGCCAGCAGTTCCCCCGGGTCAGGGGGCCAAGAGACCCAGTACTTC. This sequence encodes CASSSPGSGGQETQYF. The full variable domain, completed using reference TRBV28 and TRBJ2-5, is DVKVTQSSRYLVKRTGEKVFLECVQDMDHENMFWYRQDPGLGLRLIYFSYDVKMKEKGDIPEGYSVSREKKERFSLILESASTNQTSMYLCASSSPGSGGQETQYFGPGTRLLVL.

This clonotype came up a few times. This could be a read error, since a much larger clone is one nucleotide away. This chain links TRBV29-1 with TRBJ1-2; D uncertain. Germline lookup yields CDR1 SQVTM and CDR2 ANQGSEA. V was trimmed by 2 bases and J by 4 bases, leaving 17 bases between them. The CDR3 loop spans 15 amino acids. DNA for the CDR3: TGCAGCGTTGAATCCCCCGGTAGGTGGGGCTATGGCTACACCTTC. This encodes CSVESPGRWGYGYTF.

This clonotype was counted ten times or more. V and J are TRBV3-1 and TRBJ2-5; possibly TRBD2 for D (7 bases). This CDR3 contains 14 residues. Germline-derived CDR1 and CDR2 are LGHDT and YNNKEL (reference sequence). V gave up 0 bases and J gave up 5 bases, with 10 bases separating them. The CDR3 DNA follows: TGTGCCAGCAGCCAAGAGGGGAGGGGGGAGACCCAGTACTTC. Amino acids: CASSQEGRGETQYF.

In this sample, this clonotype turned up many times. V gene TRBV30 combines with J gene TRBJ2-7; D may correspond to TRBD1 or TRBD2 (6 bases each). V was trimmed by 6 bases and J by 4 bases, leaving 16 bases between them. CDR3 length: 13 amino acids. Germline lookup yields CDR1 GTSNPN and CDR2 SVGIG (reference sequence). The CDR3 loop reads CACVEGGRYEQYF. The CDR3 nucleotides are TGTGCCTGCGTTGAGGGGGGTAGATACGAGCAGTACTTC.

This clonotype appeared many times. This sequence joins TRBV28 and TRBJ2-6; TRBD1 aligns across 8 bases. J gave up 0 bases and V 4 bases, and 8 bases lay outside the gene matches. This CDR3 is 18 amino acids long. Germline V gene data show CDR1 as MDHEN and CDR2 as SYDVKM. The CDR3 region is CASSWTGNWFSGANVLTF. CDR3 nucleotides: TGTGCCAGCAGTTGGACAGGGAACTGGTTCTCTGGGGCCAACGTCCTGACTTTC.

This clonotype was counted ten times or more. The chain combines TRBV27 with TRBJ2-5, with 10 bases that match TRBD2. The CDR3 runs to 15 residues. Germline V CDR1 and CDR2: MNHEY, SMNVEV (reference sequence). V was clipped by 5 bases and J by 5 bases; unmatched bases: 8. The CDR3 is CASSPGLAVKETQYF. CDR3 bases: TGTGCCAGCAGTCCAGGACTAGCGGTTAAGGAGACCCAGTACTTC.